Shown below are 23 T cell receptor beta chains from a single sample sequenced in a study of sequential checkpoint blockade in melanoma. Treatment specified: randomized to nivolumab then ipilimumab (arm A) or the reverse (arm B). Sequencing was performed with immunoSEQ multiplex PCR; in TCRdb, only in-frame clones are kept and a portion is missing. The table lists about 27,000 clones, roughly 80% of them singletons. The sample consisted of CD8+ T cells sorted from blood (inferred from file names), taken from a patient given nivolumab and ipilimumab in sequence. These receptors all stem from a human donor with melanoma.

V is TRBV5-1 and J is TRBJ2-2; 12 bases line up with TRBD2. This CDR3 contains 17 residues. V shed 1 base, J shed 4 bases, and the junction held 5 bases outside the gene matches. Germline CDR1 reads SGHRS; CDR2 reads YFSETQ. The DNA for the CDR3 is TGCGCCAGCAGCTTGTGGCTAGCGGGGGGGCCCACCGGGGAGCTGTTTTTT. Encoded protein: CASSLWLAGGPTGELFF. The entire variable domain, with the rest obtained from reference TRBV5-1 and TRBJ2-2, is as follows: KAGVTQTPRYLIKTRGQQVTLSCSPISGHRSVSWYQQTPGQGLQFLFEYFSETQRNKGNFPGRFSGRQFSNSRSEMNVSTLELGDSALYLCASSLWLAGGPTGELFFGEGSRLTVL.

The CDR3 region has the DNA TGTGCCAGCAGCCCGAGACAGGTTTTAACAGATACGCAGTATTTT. Amino acid sequence: CASSPRQVLTDTQYF. This chain links TRBV7-6 with TRBJ2-3; the D gene is possibly TRBD1 (6 bases). The germline V and J ends were trimmed by 5 bases and 3 bases, with 15 bases remaining between them. Germline loops: CDR1 SGHVS, CDR2 FNYEAQ. This CDR3 contains 15 residues.

The rearrangement joins TRBV5-6 to TRBJ2-3; D is unresolved. Germline assignment: CDR1 SGHDT and CDR2 YYEEEE. V was cut by 4 bases and J by 4 bases, with 7 bases left in between. The CDR3 consists of 12 residues. Here the CDR3 reads CASSLGSDTQYF. The CDR3 DNA reads as TGTGCCAGCAGCCTCGGGTCAGATACGCAGTATTTT.

The chain carries TRBV4-1 and TRBJ2-5; 8 bases fit TRBD1. The V gene's germline CDR1 is MGHRA and CDR2 YSYEKL. After removal of 4 bases from V and 5 bases from J, the junction contained 6 bases not matched to a gene. The CDR3 runs 14 residues. The CDR3 region has the DNA TGCGCCAGCAGCCGGACAGGGTCGGGGGAGACCCAGTACTTC. This gives the protein CASSRTGSGETQYF.

V and J are TRBV28 and TRBJ2-7; TRBD1 matches 10 bases. CDR1 is MDHEN, CDR2 SYDVKM, per germline. The CDR3 consists of 14 residues. V lost 5 bases, J lost 6 bases, and 7 bases stayed unmatched. This CDR3 reads CASSTTGGSAEQYF. CDR3 coding DNA: TGTGCCAGCAGTACGACAGGGGGCTCGGCCGAGCAGTACTTC.

The chain carries TRBV28 and TRBJ2-1; D not certain. CDR1 is MDHEN, CDR2 SYDVKM, per germline. This CDR3 has 13 amino acids. V lost 1 base, J lost 5 bases, and 6 bases lay in between. The CDR3, as DNA: TGTGCCAGCAGTTTATCATCAAACAATGAGCAGTTCTTC. Residues: CASSLSSNNEQFF. Supplemented by reference TRBV28 and TRBJ2-1, the full variable domain reads DVKVTQSSRYLVKRTGEKVFLECVQDMDHENMFWYRQDPGLGLRLIYFSYDVKMKEKGDIPEGYSVSREKKERFSLILESASTNQTSMYLCASSLSSNNEQFFGPGTRLTVL.

This chain uses TRBV18 with TRBJ2-1; 8 nucleotides agree with TRBD2. Germline V gene lookup returns CDR1 KGHSH and CDR2 LQKENI. The CDR3 contains 16 residues. Germline trimming cut 3 bases from V and 0 bases from J; bases unmatched to any gene: 4. CDR3 DNA sequence: TGTGCCAGCTCACCTGCGGGGGGCCGCTCCTACAATGAGCAGTTCTTC. It specifies CASSPAGGRSYNEQFF.

The gene calls are TRBV7-9 and TRBJ2-7; 10 nucleotides line up with TRBD2. The CDR3 contains 14 residues. Germline CDR1 and CDR2: SEHNR and FQNEAQ (reference sequence). Unmatched junction bases numbered 6, after V lost 5 bases and J lost 5 bases. The CDR3 sequence is CASSIASGGHEQYF. DNA for the CDR3: TGTGCCAGCAGCATCGCTAGCGGGGGCCACGAGCAGTACTTC. Full variable domain (rest looked up from reference TRBV7-9 and TRBJ2-7): DTGVSQNPRHKITKRGQNVTFRCDPISEHNRLYWYRQTLGQGPEFLTYFQNEAQLEKSRLLSDRFSAERPKGSFSTLEIQRTEQGDSAMYLCASSIASGGHEQYFGPGTRLTVT.

V usage is TRBV7-6 and J usage is TRBJ2-1; TRBD2 might be the D (5 bases). Germline CDR1 is SGHVS and CDR2 is FNYEAQ. This CDR3 has 13 amino acids. V lost 1 base, J lost 5 bases, and 6 bases lay in between. For the CDR3, the DNA is TGTGCCAGCAGCTTAGTCGGGGACAATGAGCAGTTCTTC. Its translation is CASSLVGDNEQFF.

The chain joins TRBV28 to TRBJ1-5, with 7 positions matching TRBD1. Germline V gives CDR1 MDHEN, CDR2 SYDVKM. Trimming took 6 bases from V and 2 from J; bases not matched to a gene: 7. The CDR3 has 15 residues. The chain's CDR3 is CASSSGQEGNQPQHF. The CDR3 nucleotides read TGTGCCAGCAGCTCTGGACAGGAGGGCAATCAGCCCCAGCATTTT. Variable domain in full (rest from reference TRBV28 and TRBJ1-5): DVKVTQSSRYLVKRTGEKVFLECVQDMDHENMFWYRQDPGLGLRLIYFSYDVKMKEKGDIPEGYSVSREKKERFSLILESASTNQTSMYLCASSSGQEGNQPQHFGDGTRLSIL.

The chain couples TRBV7-9 to TRBJ2-3; 7 nucleotides align to TRBD2. J was trimmed by 2 bases and V by 1 base; bases with no gene match: 6. This CDR3 is 16 amino acids long. The germline V gene has CDR1 SEHNR and CDR2 FQNEAQ (reference sequence). Here the CDR3 DNA reads TGTGCCAGCAGCTTAGGGTCTAGCGGTTCCACAGATACGCAGTATTTT. This encodes CASSLGSSGSTDTQYF.

This chain uses TRBV19 with TRBJ1-2; possibly TRBD1 for D (5 bases). This CDR3 is 16 amino acids long. Trimming cost V 7 bases and J 3 bases, with 21 bases left between them. Germline CDR1 is LNHDA and CDR2 is SQIVND (reference sequence). The CDR3 protein is CASTQNGYRTYYGYTF. The CDR3 DNA sequence: TGTGCCAGTACCCAAAATGGGTACAGGACCTACTATGGCTACACCTTC.

This clone is labeled medium-sized. The rearrangement links TRBV6-1 to TRBJ1-4, with D possibly being TRBD1 (5 bases). CDR3 length: 17 residues. Germline V gene sequence: CDR1 MNHNS, CDR2 SASEGT. With 2 bases removed from V and 4 bases from J, the gap between germline ends came to 17 bases. Here the CDR3 DNA reads TGTGCCAGCAGTGAAAACCCGGGGGGAACTTTTAATGAAAAACTGTTTTTT. Protein product: CASSENPGGTFNEKLFF.

The chain recombines TRBV30 with TRBJ2-2; D not certain. Trimming took off 4 bases at V and 3 bases at J, with 6 bases between the two ends. The CDR3 contains 12 residues. In germline, CDR1 is GTSNPN, CDR2 SVGIG (reference sequence). CDR3 DNA sequence: TGTGCCTGGACTCCGTACACCGGGGAGCTGTTTTTT. Translation gives CAWTPYTGELFF.

The chain uses TRBV28 and TRBJ2-1, with unresolved D. The CDR3 loop spans 11 amino acids. The germline V and J ends were trimmed by 4 bases and 10 bases, with 8 bases remaining between them. From germline, CDR1 is MDHEN and CDR2 SYDVKM. This CDR3 reads CASSYMAEQFF. The CDR3 DNA follows: TGTGCCAGCAGTTACATGGCCGAGCAGTTCTTC.

The chain recombines TRBV14 with TRBJ1-6, with 7 bases that match TRBD1. Unmatched junction bases numbered 6, after V lost 2 bases and J lost 8 bases. This CDR3 contains 15 residues. The germline gives CDR1 SGHDN, CDR2 FVKESK. The CDR3 reads CASSQFPTGDSPLHF. The CDR3 DNA is TGTGCCAGCAGCCAATTCCCTACAGGGGATTCACCCCTCCACTTT.

The chain joins TRBV5-1 to TRBJ2-3; D perhaps matches TRBD1 (6 bases). The CDR3 loop spans 15 amino acids. Per the germline V gene, CDR1 is SGHRS and CDR2 is YFSETQ. V gave up 0 bases and J gave up 0 bases, with 8 bases separating them. CDR3 DNA: TGCGCCAGCAGCTTGGGAGGGACAAGCACAGATACGCAGTATTTT. Translated, it gives CASSLGGTSTDTQYF.

The chain combines TRBV29-1 with TRBJ2-7; weak D call: TRBD1 (5 bases). V shed 1 base and J shed 0 bases, with 13 bases lying between them. Germline CDR1 is SQVTM and CDR2 is ANQGSEA. The CDR3 is made up of 15 amino acids. This CDR3 reads CSVEVLDSLSYEQYF. The CDR3 nucleotides are TGCAGCGTTGAAGTGTTAGACAGCCTCTCCTACGAGCAGTACTTC.

The chain links TRBV28 to TRBJ2-4; 9 bases are shared with TRBD1. Germline V gene lookup returns CDR1 MDHEN and CDR2 SYDVKM. Losses at the gene ends were 5 bases for V and 2 bases for J; bases not matched to a gene: 7. CDR3 length equals 16 residues. The CDR3 nucleotides read TGTGCCAGCAGTCGTACAGGGGGCTCGTCCAAAAACATTCAGTACTTC. It is translated as CASSRTGGSSKNIQYF.

Relative to its sample, this clone is medium-sized. The chain couples TRBV2 to TRBJ2-7; TRBD2 matches 7 bases. The germline V gene has CDR1 SNHLY and CDR2 FYNNEI. The CDR3 is 14 amino acids. Trimming removed 6 bases from V and 3 bases from J; junction bases left unmatched: 8. CDR3 amino acids: CASSDILAIYEQYF. The DNA of the CDR3 is TGTGCCAGCAGCGACATACTAGCGATCTACGAGCAGTACTTC.

This clone was counted a few times. Here the CDR3 DNA reads TGTGCCAGCAGCTTAGTTAGCCGCTACGAGCAGTACTTC. This encodes CASSLVSRYEQYF. The chain employs TRBV7-2 and TRBJ2-7; no clear D gene. The CDR3 has 13 residues. V dropped 1 base and J dropped 3 bases, with 7 bases sitting between them. Germline-derived CDR1 and CDR2 are SGHTA and FQGNSA.

This chain connects TRBV11-2 to TRBJ2-5; perhaps TRBD2 as D (6 bases). V lost 5 bases, J lost 5 bases, and 18 bases lay in between. This CDR3 has 15 amino acids. Germline values: CDR1 SGHAT, CDR2 FQNNGV. This CDR3 is CASSTALGRSETQYF. The CDR3 bases are TGTGCCAGCAGCACGGCACTGGGGAGGAGTGAGACCCAGTACTTC.

J is TRBJ2-5 and V is TRBV19; TRBD2 agrees at 7 bases. With V trimmed by 6 bases and J by 5 bases, 12 bases remained unmatched. This CDR3 is 15 amino acids long. Germline lookup yields CDR1 LNHDA and CDR2 SQIVND (reference sequence). The CDR3 DNA reads TGTGCCAGTAGCATGTCTAGCGGTCAGATGGAGACCCAGTACTTC. It encodes CASSMSSGQMETQYF.